These 30 T cell receptor beta chains originate from one sample sequenced in a study of blood T cell repertoires in COVID-19. The table came from immunoSEQ multiplex PCR; TCRdb's copy has only in-frame clones and leaves some out. This table has 200,000 to 300,000 clones, roughly 76% appearing once. Sequencing used peripheral blood. These TCRs come from a woman older than 75 with COVID-19, enrolled during active disease.

V gene TRBV7-8 combines with J gene TRBJ1-6; D unclear. Germline CDR1 reads SGHVS; CDR2 reads FQNEAQ. V was cut by 5 bases and J by 3 bases, with 14 bases left in between. The CDR3 is 16 residues long. The CDR3 nucleotides are TGTGCCAGCAGCGCTAGTCGGTGGAACTATAATTCACCCCTCCACTTT. Protein product: CASSASRWNYNSPLHF.

V and J are TRBV6-5 and TRBJ2-3; 9 bases agree with TRBD2. V shed 4 bases and J 3 bases; nucleotides not matched to a gene: 8. This CDR3 has 16 amino acids. Germline V CDR1 and CDR2: MNHEY, SVGAGI. CDR3 region: CASSWERGARTDTQYF. DNA for the CDR3: TGTGCCAGCAGTTGGGAGCGGGGGGCCAGGACAGATACGCAGTATTTT.

The V gene is TRBV5-4, the J gene TRBJ2-2; D is ambiguous. Germline CDR1 is SGHNT and CDR2 is YYREEE (reference sequence). The CDR3 runs 15 residues. Trimming left V 1 base short and J 1 base short, with 8 bases between. The CDR3 bases are TGTGCCAGCAGCTTGATAGAGATGAACACCGGGGAGCTGTTTTTT. It yields the protein CASSLIEMNTGELFF. Full variable domain (rest looked up from reference TRBV5-4 and TRBJ2-2): ETGVTQSPTHLIKTRGQQVTLRCSSQSGHNTVSWYQQALGQGPQFIFQYYREEENGRGNFPPRFSGLQFPNYSSELNVNALELDDSALYLCASSLIEMNTGELFFGEGSRLTVL.

The V gene is TRBV19, the J gene TRBJ1-3; D unclear. Germline-derived CDR1 and CDR2 are LNHDA and SQIVND (reference sequence). The V and J ends lost 1 base and 7 bases respectively, with 11 bases between them. This CDR3 has 14 residues. The CDR3 spells CASSIVGGFNTIYF. Written as DNA, the CDR3 is TGTGCCAGTAGTATAGTAGGAGGGTTCAACACCATATATTTT.

This clone came up a few times. The rearrangement joins TRBV7-8 to TRBJ1-5; D gene uncertain. Germline-derived CDR1 and CDR2 are SGHVS and FQNEAQ. V was clipped by 0 bases and J by 7 bases, with 10 bases between them. CDR3 length: 14 amino acids. CDR3 region: CASSLAETGQPQHF. The DNA for the CDR3 is TGTGCCAGCAGCTTAGCCGAAACCGGGCAGCCCCAGCATTTT.

The rearrangement uses TRBV7-9 and TRBJ1-1, with 8 bases that match TRBD1. This CDR3 has 11 residues. Per germline, CDR1 SEHNR and CDR2 FQNEAQ (reference sequence). The ends lost 9 bases at V and 7 bases at J; junction bases unmatched: 4. CDR3 bases: TGTGCCAGTCAGGGGGCGGTTGAAGCTTTCTTT. Encoded protein: CASQGAVEAFF.

The J gene is TRBJ2-4, the V gene TRBV30; TRBD2 agrees at 10 bases. CDR3 length: 17 amino acids. Per germline, CDR1 GTSNPN and CDR2 SVGIG (reference sequence). V lost 2 bases and J lost 8; bases outside the gene matches: 15. The CDR3 reads CAWSPMRGSGGSDIQYF. The CDR3 coding sequence is TGTGCCTGGAGTCCCATGAGGGGTAGCGGGGGGTCGGACATTCAGTACTTC.

The table lists this clone with a count of one. The chain employs TRBV6-1 and TRBJ1-3; D call uncertain. The ends were cut back, 2 bases at V and 2 bases at J, with 13 bases in the middle. Germline V gene lookup returns CDR1 MNHNS and CDR2 SASEGT. This CDR3 is built from 16 residues. DNA of the CDR3: TGTGCCAGCAGTGAACGGATCCGGGAAGCTGGAAACACCATATATTTT. Protein: CASSERIREAGNTIYF.

The V and J genes are TRBV18 and TRBJ1-2; the match to TRBD1 covers 9 bases. Germline trimming cut 4 bases from V and 8 bases from J; bases unmatched to any gene: 2. The CDR3 consists of 12 residues. The germline V gene has CDR1 KGHSH and CDR2 LQKENI. The CDR3 reads CASSQTGGGYTF. The CDR3 DNA reads TGTGCCAGCTCACAGACAGGGGGAGGCTACACCTTC.

The V call is TRBV5-6, the J call TRBJ2-7; 7 bases are a match to TRBD1. The CDR3 runs 12 residues. Germline CDR1 reads SGHDT; CDR2 reads YYEEEE. V trimming: 4 bases; J trimming: 7 bases; junction bases outside the gene matches: 5. The CDR3 DNA reads as TGTGCCAGCAGCCTTAGGGACAGTGAGCAGTACTTC. This sequence encodes CASSLRDSEQYF.

The chain is built from TRBV18 and TRBJ1-2, with TRBD1 as a possible D gene (5 bases). Germline V gene sequence: CDR1 KGHSH, CDR2 LQKENI. The CDR3 totals 13 residues. V was trimmed by 5 bases and J by 1 base, leaving 8 bases between them. CDR3: CASSSDINYGYTF. In DNA form, the CDR3 reads TGTGCCAGCTCATCGGACATTAACTATGGCTACACCTTC.

The chain uses TRBV27 and TRBJ1-1, with 11 bases that match TRBD1. The CDR3 length is 15 residues. Germline CDR1 MNHEY, CDR2 SMNVEV (reference sequence). With 4 bases clipped from V and 3 bases from J, the junction kept 4 bases outside the gene matches. This chain's CDR3 is CASSSGTGGDTEAFF. The CDR3 DNA sequence: TGTGCCAGCAGTTCCGGGACAGGGGGGGACACTGAAGCTTTCTTT.

V is TRBV7-2 and J is TRBJ2-4; 8 positions match TRBD1. The CDR3 has 18 amino acids. CDR1 SGHTA and CDR2 FQGNSA come from the germline V gene. V was clipped by 1 base and J by 9 bases; unmatched bases: 17. This chain's CDR3 is CASSLGPQGATAQGIQYF. CDR3 DNA sequence: TGTGCCAGCAGCTTAGGTCCCCAGGGGGCGACTGCCCAAGGCATTCAGTACTTC.

The rearrangement joins TRBV6-2 or TRBV6-3 to TRBJ1-1; 9 nucleotides match TRBD1. Germline CDR1 is MNHEY and CDR2 is SVGEGT. Losses at the gene ends were 2 bases for V and 4 bases for J; bases not matched to a gene: 8. The CDR3 has 16 amino acids. CDR3 loop: CASSYILQGAGTEAFF. For the CDR3, the DNA is TGTGCCAGCAGTTACATCCTACAGGGGGCAGGCACTGAAGCTTTCTTT.

This clone was counted once. The rearrangement uses TRBV28 and TRBJ1-1; 12 bases are a match to TRBD1. Germline CDR1 MDHEN, CDR2 SYDVKM. The length of the CDR3 is 15 residues. The ends lost 7 bases at V and 1 base at J; junction bases unmatched: 4. The DNA for the CDR3 is TGTGCCAGCACGGGACAGGGGGCACCGAACACTGAAGCTTTCTTT. Translation: CASTGQGAPNTEAFF.

This chain links TRBV9 with TRBJ1-2; D unresolved. CDR3 length equals 13 residues. The germline V and J ends were trimmed by 2 bases and 6 bases, with 11 bases remaining between them. The germline CDR1 and CDR2 sequences are SGDLS and YYNGEE. The CDR3: CASSVPAGDGYTF. For the CDR3, the DNA is TGTGCCAGCAGCGTGCCAGCCGGGGATGGCTACACCTTC.

The chain is built from TRBV14 and TRBJ1-2; D remains unclear. The CDR3 covers 14 residues. Trimming pared 6 bases from V and 4 bases from J, leaving 15 bases between. Per germline, CDR1 SGHDN and CDR2 FVKESK. The CDR3 DNA follows: TGTGCCAGCAGTCTGTCCTCACTGAGCTATGGCTACACCTTC. It encodes CASSLSSLSYGYTF.

There are a few counts of this clone. The rearrangement uses TRBV12-3 or TRBV12-4 and TRBJ1-1; D is ambiguous. The CDR3 contains 13 residues. Trimming stripped 3 bases from V and 8 bases from J, with 13 bases between. The CDR3 DNA reads as TGTGCCAGCAGTTTCCCCCCTCAGTGGGAAGCTTTCTTT. Its translation is CASSFPPQWEAFF.

In this sample, this clone turned up a few times. The CDR3 DNA follows: TGTGCCAGCAGTTTGGTTCAGGGGATAAAGACCCAGTACTTC. Amino acid sequence: CASSLVQGIKTQYF. This chain links TRBV27 with TRBJ2-5; D is perhaps TRBD1 (6 bases). Germline CDR1 MNHEY, CDR2 SMNVEV (reference sequence). V lost 3 bases to trimming and J lost 6 bases, with 14 bases between them. The CDR3 consists of 14 residues.

The chain employs TRBV27 and TRBJ1-3, with TRBD1 matching 7 bases. The CDR3 runs 15 residues. The V and J ends lost 2 bases and 2 bases, in that order; junction bases with no gene match: 3. Germline V CDR1 and CDR2: MNHEY, SMNVEV (reference sequence). The CDR3 here is CASSLRGQAGNTIYF. The CDR3 DNA sequence: TGTGCCAGCAGTTTAAGGGGGCAAGCTGGAAACACCATATATTTT.

The V call is TRBV5-1, the J call TRBJ2-2; a possible D gene is TRBD2 (5 bases). Germline lookup yields CDR1 SGHRS and CDR2 YFSETQ. The CDR3 has 14 residues. The V end was cut by 0 bases, the J end by 6 bases, with 9 bases between. The CDR3 nucleotides are TGCGCCAGCAGCTTGGTCGGGATGGCCGGGGAGCTGTTTTTT. Translating it yields CASSLVGMAGELFF.

The chain combines TRBV7-6 with TRBJ2-1, with 9 bases matching TRBD2. V trimming: 4 bases; J trimming: 10 bases; junction bases outside the gene matches: 2. This CDR3 is 12 amino acids long. Germline CDR1 reads SGHVS; CDR2 reads FNYEAQ. Here the CDR3 DNA reads TGTGCCAGCAGCTATAGCGGGGGCGAGCAGTTCTTC. It encodes CASSYSGGEQFF.

The CDR3 coding sequence is TGTGCCAGCAGCTCAACGACAGGCTCGGGGTATGGCTACACCTTC. Encoded protein: CASSSTTGSGYGYTF. The chain couples TRBV5-4 to TRBJ1-2; D possibly corresponds to TRBD1 (6 bases). The CDR3 spans 15 residues. Germline CDR1 and CDR2: SGHNT and YYREEE (reference sequence). Trimming shortened V by 3 bases and J by 5 bases, and 17 bases separated the two germline ends. The entire variable domain, with the rest obtained from reference TRBV5-4 and TRBJ1-2, is as follows: ETGVTQSPTHLIKTRGQQVTLRCSSQSGHNTVSWYQQALGQGPQFIFQYYREEENGRGNFPPRFSGLQFPNYSSELNVNALELDDSALYLCASSSTTGSGYGYTFGSGTRLTVV.

This chain uses TRBV2 with TRBJ2-2; 9 bases agree with TRBD1. Losses at the gene ends were 7 bases for V and 4 bases for J; bases not matched to a gene: 7. CDR3 size: 15 residues. Germline CDR1 reads SNHLY; CDR2 reads FYNNEI. For the CDR3, the DNA is TGTGCCAGCACCCCCGGGACAGGGAGCACCGGGGAGCTGTTTTTT. Protein sequence: CASTPGTGSTGELFF.

In its sample, this clone was seen many times. The V gene is TRBV6-2 or TRBV6-3, the J gene TRBJ1-5; weak D call: TRBD1 (6 bases). This CDR3 spans 16 amino acids. Germline V lookup: CDR1 MNHEY, CDR2 SVGEGT. V dropped 3 bases and J dropped 4 bases, with 16 bases sitting between them. The CDR3 DNA reads as TGTGCCAGCAGTTATACGACAGGCTTTCATAATCAGCCCCAGCATTTT. Protein: CASSYTTGFHNQPQHF.

The CDR3 loop is CASSLGSFGELFF. DNA of the CDR3: TGTGCCAGCAGCTTAGGCAGTTTCGGGGAGCTGTTTTTT. This chain joins TRBV7-8 and TRBJ2-2, with D hard to call. CDR1 is SGHVS and CDR2 is FQNEAQ in the germline V gene. Trimming took 1 base from V and 7 from J, leaving 7 bases between them. The CDR3 is 13 amino acids.

This clone was counted once. The chain joins TRBV19 to TRBJ1-1; D gene ambiguous. The germline V and J ends were trimmed by 4 bases and 0 bases, with 12 bases remaining between them. The CDR3 is made up of 15 amino acids. The germline V gene encodes CDR1 LNHDA and CDR2 SQIVND (reference sequence). The CDR3 spells CASSTLAIMNTEAFF. CDR3 in DNA: TGTGCCAGTAGTACCCTAGCAATTATGAACACTGAAGCTTTCTTT.

The gene calls are TRBV2 and TRBJ1-1, with 11 bases fitting TRBD1. CDR3 length: 16 amino acids. V dropped 6 bases and J dropped 4; count of bases not matched to a gene: 10. Germline CDR1 reads SNHLY; CDR2 reads FYNNEI. The CDR3 bases are TGTGCCAGCAGCGAAACAGCCGGGACAGGGGGCACTGAAGCTTTCTTT. Residues: CASSETAGTGGTEAFF.

The chain employs TRBV28 and TRBJ1-5, with 9 bases that match TRBD1. This CDR3 spans 15 amino acids. The junction had 7 bases not matched to a gene; V was cut back by 5 bases and J by 5 bases. The V gene's germline CDR1 is MDHEN and CDR2 SYDVKM. In DNA, the CDR3 is TGTGCCAGCAGTCCCCCGGACAGGGGCTATCAGCCCCAGCATTTT. Protein sequence: CASSPPDRGYQPQHF.

The V and J genes are TRBV27 and TRBJ2-1, with 13 bases identical to TRBD2. Germline CDR1 MNHEY, CDR2 SMNVEV (reference sequence). The CDR3 sequence is 21 residues long. The trim removed 6 bases at V and 0 bases at J, leaving 17 bases unmatched. In DNA, the CDR3 is TGTGCCAGCAGGGGGGGGAAGACTAGCGGGAGGAATCCCCCCTCCTACAATGAGCAGTTCTTC. Residues: CASRGGKTSGRNPPSYNEQFF.